Presented here are 16 T cell receptor beta chains from one specimen sequenced in a study of blood T cell repertoires in COVID-19. Measured with immunoSEQ multiplex PCR; TCRdb has only the in-frame clones, and not every one. The profile shows 200,000 to 250,000 clones, about 80% of them singletons. Input material: PBMCs or T cells enriched from blood (not recorded which). The receptors here all came from a woman aged 45-60 years who had been exposed to COVID-19.

The chain recombines TRBV5-1 with TRBJ1-3, with D uncertain. The germline V gene encodes CDR1 SGHRS and CDR2 YFSETQ. The V gene lost 7 bases and the J gene lost 4 bases, with 6 bases spanning the gap. The CDR3 covers 11 residues. CDR3 nucleotides: TGCGCCAGCGTAGCCGGAAACACCATATATTTT. Its protein product is CASVAGNTIYF.

The gene calls are TRBV6-5 and TRBJ1-6; D remains unclear. Germline assignment: CDR1 MNHEY and CDR2 SVGAGI. V shed 7 bases and J shed 10 bases, with 11 bases lying between them. The CDR3 has 12 residues. CDR3 nucleotides: TGTGCCAGCATGGGAGGGCGATCACCCCTCCACTTT. Translation gives CASMGGRSPLHF.

This chain links TRBV11-2 with TRBJ1-2; D uncertain. The CDR3 spans 14 residues. Trimming shortened V by 3 bases and J by 6 bases, and 14 bases separated the two germline ends. The germline V gene has CDR1 SGHAT and CDR2 FQNNGV. In DNA form, the CDR3 reads TGTGCCAGCAGCTTTGGTCGGTCGCTCGATGGCTACACCTTC. Translation: CASSFGRSLDGYTF.

CDR3 in DNA: TGTGCCAGCAGCTACCCCAGGGGTGGGGTCACTGAAGCTTTCTTT. It encodes CASSYPRGGVTEAFF. The chain is built from TRBV5-5 and TRBJ1-1, with a tentative D call TRBD1 (6 bases). CDR3 length: 15 residues. The germline CDR1 and CDR2 sequences are SGHKS and YYEKEE (reference sequence). The V and J ends lost 3 bases and 4 bases respectively, with 16 bases between them.

The chain recombines TRBV29-1 with TRBJ1-5; TRBD1 matches at 7 bases. V was clipped by 4 bases and J by 1 base; unmatched bases: 4. This CDR3 contains 14 residues. Germline CDR1 reads SQVTM; CDR2 reads ANQGSEA. The CDR3 DNA reads as TGCAGCGTTGCCAGGGGGTCAAGCAATCAGCCCCAGCATTTT. Translating it yields CSVARGSSNQPQHF.

The chain combines TRBV13 with TRBJ2-3, with D possibly TRBD2 on 7 matching bases. The germline gives CDR1 PRHDT, CDR2 FYEKMQ (reference sequence). Trimming took off 4 bases at V and 2 bases at J, with 19 bases between the two ends. This CDR3 is 17 amino acids long. DNA of the CDR3: TGTGCCAGCAGCTCCGTTGAACGGGGGGCGAACACAGATACGCAGTATTTT. Its translation is CASSSVERGANTDTQYF.

This clone was picked up one time. The chain is built from TRBV10-3 and TRBJ1-1; D is possibly TRBD1 (6 bases). Per germline, CDR1 ENHRY and CDR2 SYGVKD. The CDR3 is 14 residues long. Trimming took 8 bases from V and 1 from J, leaving 14 bases between them. The CDR3 protein is CAIWDILPNTEAFF. The CDR3 region has the DNA TGTGCCATCTGGGACATACTGCCGAACACTGAAGCTTTCTTT.

This sequence joins TRBV29-1 and TRBJ2-7; D is perhaps TRBD2 (5 bases). The CDR3 spans 11 residues. CDR1 and CDR2 (germline): SQVTM, ANQGSEA. Trimming took 6 bases from V and 4 from J, leaving 10 bases between them. CDR3 region: CSVGERYEQYF. The CDR3 bases are TGCAGCGTAGGTGAGCGGTACGAGCAGTACTTC.

The chain has TRBV7-9 and TRBJ2-2; TRBD1 is a possible D gene (5 bases). The CDR3 consists of 16 residues. Germline-derived CDR1 and CDR2 are SEHNR and FQNEAQ (reference sequence). The V gene lost 2 bases and the J gene lost 0 bases, with 10 bases spanning the gap. CDR3 in amino acids: CASSLRQLANTGELFF. DNA for the CDR3: TGTGCCAGCAGCTTAAGACAGCTCGCGAACACCGGGGAGCTGTTTTTT.

The genes are TRBV5-4 and TRBJ1-1; no clear D. Germline lookup yields CDR1 SGHNT and CDR2 YYREEE (reference sequence). The V and J ends lost 2 bases and 0 bases respectively, with 11 bases between them. This CDR3 has 15 amino acids. The CDR3 DNA is TGTGCCAGCAGCTTCGGTGCGCCCATGAACACTGAAGCTTTCTTT. It codes for CASSFGAPMNTEAFF. Looking up the rest from reference TRBV5-4 and TRBJ1-1 gives the full variable domain: ETGVTQSPTHLIKTRGQQVTLRCSSQSGHNTVSWYQQALGQGPQFIFQYYREEENGRGNFPPRFSGLQFPNYSSELNVNALELDDSALYLCASSFGAPMNTEAFFGQGTRLTVV.

The rearrangement joins TRBV19 to TRBJ1-4; 10 nucleotides align to TRBD1. The CDR3 sequence is 16 residues long. CDR1 is LNHDA, CDR2 SQIVND, per germline (reference sequence). After removal of 8 bases from V and 0 bases from J, the junction contained 6 bases not matched to a gene. CDR3 in DNA: TGTGCCAGTCCCGACAGGGGGCGGTCAACTAATGAAAAACTGTTTTTT. Translation gives CASPDRGRSTNEKLFF.

With regard to this clone: This sample also contains other DNA sequences that code for the same CDR3. This sequence joins TRBV30 and TRBJ1-1; 7 bases match TRBD1. CDR1 is GTSNPN, CDR2 SVGIG, per germline (reference sequence). This CDR3 comprises 14 residues. Trimming at V came to 2 bases and at J to 0 bases, leaving 3 bases not matched to a gene. CDR3 region: CAWSPGTVNTEAFF. Here the CDR3 DNA reads TGTGCCTGGAGTCCAGGGACAGTGAACACTGAAGCTTTCTTT.

This chain connects TRBV14 to TRBJ2-3; tentatively, D is TRBD1 (6 bases). Germline CDR1 SGHDN, CDR2 FVKESK. Trimming pared 10 bases from V and 4 bases from J, leaving 15 bases between. The length of the CDR3 is 13 residues. The CDR3 DNA follows: TGTGCCACCCCGGGTGGGGGCCCAGATACGCAGTATTTT. Amino acids: CATPGGGPDTQYF.

The V and J genes are TRBV7-2 and TRBJ2-5, with D unclear. V gave up 5 bases and J gave up 10 bases, with 23 bases separating them. This CDR3 is 15 amino acids long. Germline CDR1 reads SGHTA; CDR2 reads FQGNSA. The CDR3, as DNA: TGTGCCAGCAGCCGCCTCTCCCTTGCCCAAGCAGGCCAGTACTTC. Translated: CASSRLSLAQAGQYF. The variable domain in full, with the rest retrieved from reference TRBV7-2 and TRBJ2-5, is GAGVSQSPSNKVTEKGKDVELRCDPISGHTALYWYRQSLGQGLEFLIYFQGNSAPDKSGLPSDRFSAERTGGSVSTLTIQRTQQEDSAVYLCASSRLSLAQAGQYFGPGTRLLVL.

The rearrangement joins TRBV2 to TRBJ1-2; D is ambiguous. Germline lookup yields CDR1 SNHLY and CDR2 FYNNEI. Trimming left V 7 bases short and J 0 bases short, with 21 bases between. The CDR3 runs 17 residues. CDR3 sequence (DNA): TGTGCCAGCACCGGGAGAATTACTTATTCCTCTAACTATGGCTACACCTTC. Protein product: CASTGRITYSSNYGYTF.

The rearrangement links TRBV10-3 to TRBJ2-7; 9 nucleotides line up with TRBD2. The germline V gene has CDR1 ENHRY and CDR2 SYGVKD. The CDR3 contains 14 residues. The J segment lost 1 base and the V segment lost 7 bases, leaving 5 bases of the junction unmatched. The CDR3 protein is CAIKRLADSYEQYF. The CDR3 nucleotides are TGTGCCATCAAGCGACTAGCGGATTCCTACGAGCAGTACTTC.